Only one count was recorded for the clone carrying this T cell receptor (beta chain). Its antigen is unknown. The data were obtained in a study of cytomegalovirus exposure and HLA in healthy donors. The PCR employed 60 Vbeta primers together with 13 Jbeta primers. Assay: immunoSEQ multiplex PCR; the TCRdb copy retains only in-frame clones and omits some. This sample has 45,000 to 65,000 clones, with about four fifths found just once. Whole-study findings and limits: Most observed TCR sequences were rare, whereas some public TCRs were detected in many donors. The study reported that TCR beta sequences accurately predicted HLA-A and HLA-B alleles in most subjects. CMV serostatus was the only recorded immune exposure for donors. A classifier reportedly called cytomegalovirus status with high sensitivity and specificity.

The sample taken for sequencing was PBMCs. This TCR was sampled from a woman aged 18-30 years in good health and CMV-seronegative.

The CDR3 region is CASSLAHNEKLFF. CDR3 in DNA: TGTGCCAGCAGCTTAGCCCATAATGAAAAACTGTTTTTT. V and J are TRBV7-7 and TRBJ1-4; D unclear. V lost 0 bases, J lost 4 bases, and 3 bases lay in between. The CDR3 consists of 13 residues. Per germline, CDR1 SSHAT and CDR2 FNYEAQ (reference sequence).